This is a list of T cell receptor beta chains from one sample in a study of metastatic and nonmetastatic thyroid tumors. Using MiXCR, TCRdb re-called clones from the PCR reads. The data contain approximately 18,000 clones, approximately 27% of them singletons. The sample taken for sequencing was tumor tissue. These receptors were taken from a female donor with papillary thyroid cancer or a benign thyroid nodule (not recorded which). Some clones in this sample may be carry-over from other donors' samples. The CDR3 runs from the conserved cysteine through the conserved F or W. Each record gives: V gene, J gene, D gene, clone size, CDR3 DNA, CDR3 protein. The D gene is left open where the match is weak. Part of the rows lack a size; the others show once, few, many or a class for expanded clones.

TRBV30,TRBJ2-7,NA,NA,TGTGCCTCAAGTGGTAGGCTCGAGCAGTACTTC,CASSGRLEQYF
TRBV6-1,TRBJ2-3,NA,many,TGTGCCAGCAGTTATAGTTCCTCTGGCACAGATACGCAGTATTTT,CASSYSSSGTDTQYF
TRBV20-1,TRBJ1-2,NA,many,TGCAGTGCTAGAGGCGGGGCGGGGGGAGCAAACTATGGCTACACCTTC,CSARGGAGGANYGYTF
TRBV24-1,TRBJ1-2,NA,many,TGTGCCACCAGTGACCCTGGGGGTATAGGTGGCTACACCTTC,CATSDPGGIGGYTF
TRBV10-3,TRBJ2-7,NA,many,TGTGCCATCAGTGGACCCGGCAATACCTTGGAAGGGGCCTACGAGCAGTACTTC,CAISGPGNTLEGAYEQYF
TRBV9,TRBJ2-1,NA,NA,TGTGCCAGCGGCCTGGACAGATCGATCTATGAGCAGTTCTTC,CASGLDRSIYEQFF
TRBV30,TRBJ1-5,NA,NA,TGTGCCTGGAGTAGGACACCCGATCAGCCCCAGCATTTT,CAWSRTPDQPQHF
TRBV6-5,TRBJ1-1,NA,NA,TGTGCCAGCAGTTCTGGCCCCCGGGCGGACACTGAAGCTTTCTTT,CASSSGPRADTEAFF
TRBV6-1,TRBJ2-2,NA,NA,TGTGCCATCAGTGTCGGCCAGGGAGCTAACACCGGGGAGCTGTTTTTT,CAISVGQGANTGELFF
TRBV30,TRBJ2-5,NA,NA,TGTGCCTGTAGCTGGCAAGAGACCCAGTACTTC,CACSWQETQYF
TRBV20-1,TRBJ1-4,NA,many,TGCAGTGCTAGATTCGAGGGGACTAATGAAAAACTGTTTTTT,CSARFEGTNEKLFF
TRBV15,TRBJ1-1,NA,NA,TGTGCCACCAGCAGAGAAAAAGGAACGAACACTGAAGCTTTCTTT,CATSREKGTNTEAFF
TRBV20-1,TRBJ1-2,NA,many,TGCAGTGCCTTGGACCAACTTCCATATGGCTACACCTTC,CSALDQLPYGYTF
TRBV10-3,TRBJ2-1,TRBD1,many,TGTGCCATTCGGACAGGCTTCAATGAGCAGTTCTTC,CAIRTGFNEQFF
TRBV20-1,TRBJ2-3,NA,many,TGCAGTGCTAGACTCCGGGAAGGTGGCACAGATACGCAGTATTTT,CSARLREGGTDTQYF
TRBV6-1,TRBJ1-4,NA,many,TGTGCCAGCAGTACTAGACGGGAGATTGAAAAACTGTTTTTT,CASSTRREIEKLFF
TRBV28,TRBJ2-5,NA,NA,TGTGCCAGCAGCCCCTTTGGGGCCGAGTGGGGGGAGACCCAGTACTTC,CASSPFGAEWGETQYF
TRBV9,TRBJ2-7,TRBD2,few,TGTGCCAGTAGCGTACGGGGACTAGCGAGCTACGAACAGTACTTC,CASSVRGLASYEQYF
TRBV20-1,TRBJ2-5,NA,many,TGCAGTGCTAGCAACTGGGGATTCGGAGAGACCCAGTACTTC,CSASNWGFGETQYF
TRBV2,TRBJ1-6,NA,many,TGTGCCAGCAGTGGAGGGGGCTCCTATAATTCACCCCTCCACTTT,CASSGGGSYNSPLHF